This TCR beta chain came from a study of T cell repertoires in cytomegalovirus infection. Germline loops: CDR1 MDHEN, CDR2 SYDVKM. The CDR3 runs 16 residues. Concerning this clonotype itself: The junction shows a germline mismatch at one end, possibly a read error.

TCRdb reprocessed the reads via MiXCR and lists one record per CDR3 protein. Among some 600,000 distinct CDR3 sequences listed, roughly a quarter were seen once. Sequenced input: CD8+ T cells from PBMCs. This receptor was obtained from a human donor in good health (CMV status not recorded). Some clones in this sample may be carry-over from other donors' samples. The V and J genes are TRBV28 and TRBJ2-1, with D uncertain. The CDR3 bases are TGTGTCAGCACCCTGTCCGCCCGAGCTCCCTACAATGAGCAGTTCTTC. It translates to CVSTLSARAPYNEQFF.